These 14 T cell receptor beta chains came from one sample sequenced in a study of T cell responses to AZD1222 COVID-19 vaccine. Generated by immunoSEQ multiplex PCR, the TCRdb table keeps only in-frame clones and is missing some. Of about 200,000 clones listed, 80% to 95% were seen once; the top ten hold 0.95% to 1.1%. The material was peripheral blood, obtained 28 days after the second AZD1222 dose. These receptor sequences come from an adult who received the AZD1222 COVID-19 vaccine.

The chain links TRBV5-5 to TRBJ2-5; a weak D match, TRBD1 (6 bases). The ends were cut back, 1 base at V and 2 bases at J, with 21 bases in the middle. Looked up from germline, CDR1 is SGHKS and CDR2 is YYEKEE (reference sequence). The CDR3 spans 18 residues. CDR3 region: CASSLLTGKWVEQETQYF. Written as DNA, the CDR3 is TGTGCCAGCAGCTTGTTGACAGGAAAATGGGTCGAACAAGAGACCCAGTACTTC.

The rearrangement links TRBV7-9 to TRBJ2-2, with TRBD1 matching 8 bases. After removal of 10 bases from V and 1 base from J, the junction contained 5 bases not matched to a gene. The CDR3 loop spans 14 amino acids. The germline V gene has CDR1 SEHNR and CDR2 FQNEAQ (reference sequence). The CDR3 bases are TGTGCCAAAACCGGGACAGGGAACACCGGGGAGCTGTTTTTT. It specifies CAKTGTGNTGELFF.

V is TRBV7-3 and J is TRBJ2-3; maybe TRBD1 (6 bases). Germline-derived CDR1 and CDR2 are SGHTA and FQGTGA. V lost 6 bases, J lost 0 bases, and 13 bases lay in between. CDR3 length equals 15 residues. The chain's CDR3 is CASRTDRFSTDTQYF. The CDR3 DNA follows: TGTGCCAGCAGGACGGACAGATTCAGCACAGATACGCAGTATTTT.

The genes are TRBV12-3 or TRBV12-4 and TRBJ1-5; no definite D call. V lost 3 bases and J lost 6, with 9 bases in between. This CDR3 spans 13 amino acids. CDR3 sequence reads: CASSLESPQPQHF. The CDR3 DNA follows: TGTGCCAGCAGTTTGGAAAGCCCTCAGCCCCAGCATTTT.

In this sample, this clone turned up once. Within the sample, other DNA sequences also encode this same CDR3. The rearrangement uses TRBV2 and TRBJ2-4, with D possibly TRBD1 on 5 matching bases. The CDR3 consists of 14 residues. The germline V and J ends were trimmed by 6 bases and 1 base, with 10 bases remaining between them. Germline V gene lookup returns CDR1 SNHLY and CDR2 FYNNEI. CDR3 sequence (DNA): TGTGCCAGCAGCCTGCGACAGGCCAAAAACATTCAGTACTTC. Protein sequence: CASSLRQAKNIQYF.

The CDR3 coding sequence is TGTGCCAGCAGCTCCCCCCAGCGGGGGGATCCAGGTGAGCAGTTCTTC. Translation gives CASSSPQRGDPGEQFF. J is TRBJ2-1 and V is TRBV5-4; TRBD2 agrees at 9 bases. Germline assignment: CDR1 SGHNT and CDR2 YYREEE (reference sequence). This CDR3 has 16 residues. With 3 bases clipped from V and 9 bases from J, the junction kept 13 bases outside the gene matches. The full variable domain, its missing parts supplied by reference TRBV5-4 and TRBJ2-1, is ETGVTQSPTHLIKTRGQQVTLRCSSQSGHNTVSWYQQALGQGPQFIFQYYREEENGRGNFPPRFSGLQFPNYSSELNVNALELDDSALYLCASSSPQRGDPGEQFFGPGTRLTVL.

The chain couples TRBV9 to TRBJ2-1; no definite D call. The CDR3 has 12 residues. CDR1 and CDR2 (germline): SGDLS, YYNGEE. V shed 4 bases and J shed 5 bases, with 7 bases lying between them. CDR3 amino acids: CASSPDDNEQFF. CDR3 DNA: TGTGCCAGCAGCCCGGACGACAATGAGCAGTTCTTC.

This chain links TRBV6-1 with TRBJ1-5, with 9 bases fitting TRBD1. Per germline, CDR1 MNHNS and CDR2 SASEGT. Losses at the gene ends were 1 base for V and 2 bases for J; bases not matched to a gene: 6. CDR3 size: 17 residues. CDR3 sequence (DNA): TGTGCCAGCAGTGAAGGACAGGGGGGATCCGGCAATCAGCCCCAGCATTTT. It encodes CASSEGQGGSGNQPQHF.

This clone came up a few times. This chain joins TRBV6-5 and TRBJ2-7; D is ambiguous. Trimming stripped 6 bases from V and 5 bases from J, with 11 bases between. CDR1 and CDR2 (germline): MNHEY, SVGAGI. The CDR3 has 12 residues. Written as DNA, the CDR3 is TGTGCCAGCAGGGACCCCTGGAACGAGCAGTACTTC. Translated: CASRDPWNEQYF.

The J gene is TRBJ2-7, the V gene TRBV7-9; D gene unclear. Germline loops: CDR1 SEHNR, CDR2 FQNEAQ (reference sequence). V shed 4 bases and J shed 6 bases, with 7 bases lying between them. The CDR3 length is 11 residues. The CDR3 nucleotides are TGTGCCAGCAGCTCGACAAGCGAGCAGTACTTC. Translating it yields CASSSTSEQYF.

The chain has TRBV19 and TRBJ2-1, with D possibly matching TRBD1 (5 bases). Per germline, CDR1 LNHDA and CDR2 SQIVND (reference sequence). Trimming took off 8 bases at V and 0 bases at J, with 11 bases between the two ends. The length of the CDR3 is 14 residues. CDR3 region: CASRDSSSYNEQFF. CDR3 nucleotides: TGTGCCAGTCGAGACAGTAGCTCCTACAATGAGCAGTTCTTC.

CDR3 coding DNA: TGCGCCAGCAGCCGGCGAGACAGGGCCAACGAGCAGTACTTC. As protein: CASSRRDRANEQYF. The chain joins TRBV5-1 to TRBJ2-7; 7 positions agree with TRBD1. Germline V gene lookup returns CDR1 SGHRS and CDR2 YFSETQ. V lost 4 bases and J lost 5; bases outside the gene matches: 9. This CDR3 region has 14 residues.

This chain connects TRBV7-9 to TRBJ1-2, with TRBD1 matching 7 bases. This CDR3 is built from 18 residues. The junction had 19 bases not matched to a gene; V was cut back by 1 base and J by 8 bases. Germline V CDR1 and CDR2: SEHNR, FQNEAQ (reference sequence). The CDR3 DNA is TGTGCCAGCAGCTTAGGGTCCTCCGGGACAGCCCAAGTACGAGGCTACACCTTC. Protein product: CASSLGSSGTAQVRGYTF.

This clone was seen just once. The chain joins TRBV11-3 to TRBJ1-1; no clear D. The germline gives CDR1 SGHNT, CDR2 YENEEA. The CDR3 runs 14 residues. V lost 2 bases and J lost 4, with 11 bases in between. The CDR3 region is CASSLRGSLTEAFF. CDR3 DNA: TGTGCCAGCAGCTTAAGAGGGTCTCTCACTGAAGCTTTCTTT. The full variable domain, completed using reference TRBV11-3 and TRBJ1-1, is EAGVVQSPRYKIIEKKQPVAFWCNPISGHNTLYWYLQNLGQGPELLIRYENEEAVDDSQLPKDRFSAERLKGVDSTLKIQPAELGDSAVYLCASSLRGSLTEAFFGQGTRLTVV.